This T cell receptor beta chain was sequenced for a study of healthy donors' naive CD4 and CD8 T cells. On the study more broadly: All functional IMGT TCR alpha variants were covered by new primers.

Study outcomes and limitations: Negatively charged CDR3s marked CD8+ lineage; positively charged CDR3s marked CD4+ lineage.

Naive T cells were sorted: CD4+CD8-CD45RO-CD45RA+ for CD4+, CD8+CD4-CD45RA+CD27bright for CD8+. Comment on this clonotype: Antigen: not known.

Each TCR library used 400 to 600 ng of total RNA and a linear amplification protocol. TCRdb analysed the reads with MiXCR anew, one entry per CDR3 protein. The sample carries about 200,000 distinct CDR3 sequences, 65% to 80% recorded once. Unmatched junction bases numbered 7, after V lost 4 bases and J lost 1 base. Germline V gives CDR1 SQVTM, CDR2 ANQGSEA. CDR3 length: 15 amino acids. This TCR derives from a pool of human donors in good health; the sample pools cells from several healthy donors. The genes are TRBV29-1 and TRBJ2-7; 10 nucleotides match TRBD1. The specimen sequenced was naive CD4+ and CD8+ T cells sorted from blood, pooled from several donors. DNA of the CDR3: TGCAGCGTTGTCGGGCGACAGGGGGCTTCCTACGAGCAGTACTTC. The encoded protein is CSVVGRQGASYEQYF.